The 18 T cell receptor beta chains reported below all come from one sample, sequenced in a study of T cells in localized non-small cell lung cancer. The protocol was immunoSEQ multiplex PCR, while the TCRdb copy is restricted to in-frame clones and leaves out a portion. Of tens of thousands of clones in the sample, approximately 84% were seen once. This specimen was peripheral blood, taken before any cancer treatment. The receptors were sampled from an older female donor with stage I lung adenocarcinoma.

CDR3 amino acids: CASRSTYNEQFF. In DNA form, the CDR3 reads TGTGCCAGCAGATCCACCTACAATGAGCAGTTCTTC. This rearrangement joins TRBV6-5 to TRBJ2-1; D call uncertain. The CDR3 length is 12 residues. The V end was cut by 6 bases, the J end by 2 bases, with 5 bases between. Germline CDR1 reads MNHEY; CDR2 reads SVGAGI.

In this sample, this clone turned up a few times. The chain has TRBV5-1 and TRBJ1-1; TRBD1 matches 9 bases. The V segment lost 7 bases and the J segment 1 base; nucleotides outside the gene matches: 8. The germline V gene encodes CDR1 SGHRS and CDR2 YFSETQ. The CDR3 contains 15 residues. The CDR3 region has the DNA TGCGCCAGCGGGGACAGGGTAAGGGGGAACACTGAAGCTTTCTTT. The encoded protein is CASGDRVRGNTEAFF. Filled out from reference TRBV5-1 and TRBJ1-1, the complete variable domain reads KAGVTQTPRYLIKTRGQQVTLSCSPISGHRSVSWYQQTPGQGLQFLFEYFSETQRNKGNFPGRFSGRQFSNSRSEMNVSTLELGDSALYLCASGDRVRGNTEAFFGQGTRLTVV.

The V gene is TRBV5-1, the J gene TRBJ1-2, with D maybe TRBD1 (6 bases). The germline gives CDR1 SGHRS, CDR2 YFSETQ. V lost 3 bases, J lost 4 bases, and 19 bases lay in between. This CDR3 has 16 residues. The DNA of the CDR3 is TGCGCCAGCAGCTACAACGGACAGAGTACACTCTATGGCTACACCTTC. This translates into CASSYNGQSTLYGYTF. Based on the CDR3 plus reference TRBV5-1 and TRBJ1-2, the full variable domain is KAGVTQTPRYLIKTRGQQVTLSCSPISGHRSVSWYQQTPGQGLQFLFEYFSETQRNKGNFPGRFSGRQFSNSRSEMNVSTLELGDSALYLCASSYNGQSTLYGYTFGSGTRLTVV.

The V and J genes are TRBV14 and TRBJ1-1; 7 bases map to TRBD1. V was pared by 4 bases and J by 1 base, with 3 bases of the junction left unmatched. Germline V gene lookup returns CDR1 SGHDN and CDR2 FVKESK. CDR3 size: 14 residues. The CDR3 nucleotides read TGTGCCAGCAGCCCCCAGGGGGGGAACACTGAAGCTTTCTTT. Translated, it gives CASSPQGGNTEAFF.

The chain employs TRBV28 and TRBJ2-4; D call uncertain. The CDR3 loop spans 12 amino acids. V shed 6 bases and J shed 16 bases, with 19 bases lying between them. Germline CDR1 reads MDHEN; CDR2 reads SYDVKM. CDR3 coding DNA: TGTGCCAGCAGCCCCCAGGATAGCAGACTCTACTTC. Translation gives CASSPQDSRLYF.

The chain employs TRBV18 and TRBJ2-4; 7 bases align to TRBD2. Germline V gene sequence: CDR1 KGHSH, CDR2 LQKENI. The J segment lost 8 bases and the V segment lost 8 bases, leaving 18 bases of the junction unmatched. The CDR3 is made up of 16 amino acids. The CDR3 region is CASDHGGGLTRDIQYF. CDR3 nucleotides: TGTGCCAGCGACCACGGCGGGGGACTGACCAGGGACATTCAGTACTTC.

The chain employs TRBV5-4 and TRBJ2-1, with TRBD2 matching 10 bases. J was trimmed by 4 bases and V by 4 bases; bases with no gene match: 8. There are 16 residues in the CDR3. Germline V gene sequence: CDR1 SGHNT, CDR2 YYREEE (reference sequence). The CDR3 DNA sequence: TGTGCCAGCAGCCGCAGACTAGCGGGCCTTTACAATGAGCAGTTCTTC. This translates into CASSRRLAGLYNEQFF.

The CDR3 bases are TGCGCCAGCAGCCAAGAAACCGGGGGGTGGAGCACAGATACGCAGTATTTT. This encodes CASSQETGGWSTDTQYF. The chain joins TRBV4-1 to TRBJ2-3; 7 bases line up with TRBD2. The CDR3 length is 17 residues. Germline V gene data show CDR1 as MGHRA and CDR2 as YSYEKL. The V and J ends lost 0 bases and 0 bases, in that order; junction bases with no gene match: 6.

This clone was counted a single time. This chain links TRBV5-5 with TRBJ2-3; no clear D gene. Trimming pared 5 bases from V and 3 bases from J, leaving 16 bases between. Germline CDR1 SGHKS, CDR2 YYEKEE (reference sequence). The CDR3 totals 15 residues. The CDR3 loop is CASSLGTLQTDTQYF. The CDR3 nucleotides read TGTGCCAGCAGTTTAGGCACTCTGCAAACAGATACGCAGTATTTT.

The rearrangement uses TRBV5-4 and TRBJ2-3; the D gene is possibly TRBD1 (6 bases). CDR3 length: 14 residues. Per germline, CDR1 SGHNT and CDR2 YYREEE (reference sequence). V was clipped by 4 bases and J by 6 bases, with 15 bases between them. The CDR3 DNA follows: TGTGCCAGCAGCGGTGACAGGTCTTACGATACGCAGTATTTT. Amino acids: CASSGDRSYDTQYF.

The chain has TRBV11-3 and TRBJ1-1; D not certain. The CDR3 is 13 residues long. With 6 bases removed from V and 4 bases from J, the gap between germline ends came to 12 bases. CDR1 SGHNT and CDR2 YENEEA come from the germline V gene. In nucleotides, the CDR3 is TGTGCCAGCAGTAGTGCGGAGGGCACTGAAGCTTTCTTT. Translating it yields CASSSAEGTEAFF.

The V gene is TRBV7-9, the J gene TRBJ2-7; 10 positions match TRBD2. Germline V gene sequence: CDR1 SEHNR, CDR2 FQNEAQ (reference sequence). The CDR3 extends over 16 amino acids. After removal of 5 bases from V and 0 bases from J, the junction contained 7 bases not matched to a gene. CDR3 region: CASSPPTSGFSYEQYF. The DNA for the CDR3 is TGTGCCAGCAGCCCGCCGACTAGCGGGTTCTCCTACGAGCAGTACTTC. The whole variable domain, remainder taken from reference TRBV7-9 and TRBJ2-7, is DTGVSQNPRHKITKRGQNVTFRCDPISEHNRLYWYRQTLGQGPEFLTYFQNEAQLEKSRLLSDRFSAERPKGSFSTLEIQRTEQGDSAMYLCASSPPTSGFSYEQYFGPGTRLTVT.

This clone was recorded once. The genes are TRBV25-1 and TRBJ1-2, with 7 bases aligning to TRBD1. The CDR3 consists of 12 residues. Germline V gene sequence: CDR1 MGHDK, CDR2 SYGVNS. The J segment lost 4 bases and the V segment lost 9 bases, leaving 5 bases of the junction unmatched. This CDR3 reads CASRTGTYGYTF. The CDR3, as DNA: TGTGCCAGTCGGACAGGCACCTATGGCTACACCTTC.

The chain couples TRBV7-2 to TRBJ2-2, with D perhaps matching TRBD2 (6 bases). This CDR3 contains 15 residues. V was pared by 1 base and J by 5 bases, with 11 bases between. Per germline, CDR1 SGHTA and CDR2 FQGNSA. The CDR3, as DNA: TGTGCCAGCAGCTTAGTAGGTGGGGGGACCGGGGAGCTGTTTTTT. Amino acids: CASSLVGGGTGELFF.

This clone came up once. J is TRBJ2-5 and V is TRBV6-1; the D is unclear. The germline gives CDR1 MNHNS, CDR2 SASEGT. The CDR3 sequence is 12 residues long. Trimming cost V 5 bases and J 7 bases, with 11 bases left between them. CDR3 sequence (DNA): TGTGCCAGCAGTTCACCCCCCGGGACCCAGTACTTC. Its protein is CASSSPPGTQYF.

The genes are TRBV5-1 and TRBJ2-7; 7 positions match TRBD1. This CDR3 region has 15 residues. V trimming: 1 base; J trimming: 4 bases; junction bases outside the gene matches: 8. Per the germline V gene, CDR1 is SGHRS and CDR2 is YFSETQ. As DNA, the CDR3 is TGCGCCAGCAGCTTGTACGGGACAGATAATTACGAGCAGTACTTC. It encodes CASSLYGTDNYEQYF.

The genes are TRBV6-1 and TRBJ1-2; possible D gene TRBD1, 5 bases. V shed 5 bases and J shed 2 bases, with 15 bases lying between them. The CDR3 consists of 15 residues. Looked up from germline, CDR1 is MNHNS and CDR2 is SASEGT. CDR3 DNA sequence: TGTGCCAGCAGTCCTTCTTCCGGGGCCAACTATGGCTACACCTTC. Translation gives CASSPSSGANYGYTF.

V and J are TRBV5-8 and TRBJ1-2, with 9 bases that match TRBD1. The CDR3 has 14 residues. Germline V gene sequence: CDR1 SGHTS, CDR2 YDEGEE. The trim removed 4 bases at V and 4 bases at J, leaving 5 bases unmatched. The CDR3 is CASSRQTGGYGYTF. Written as DNA, the CDR3 is TGTGCCAGCAGCCGGCAGACAGGGGGCTATGGCTACACCTTC.